These T cell receptor beta chains were read from a single sample in a study of T-cell memory formation after mild COVID-19. Each CDR3 protein gets one entry after TCRdb re-called the 5' RACE reads with MiXCR. The sample has roughly 50,000 distinct CDR3 sequences; over 7.5% are singletons. The sequencing sample was made of PBMCs or a T cell subset sorted from them (not recorded which). These receptors were collected from a man between 18 and 29 years old who had mild COVID-19 (a few samples of this study predate the infection). Cell type and time point are not known. CDR3s leave out the opening cysteine and the closing phenylalanine or tryptophan. The order of the fields is J gene, clone size, CDR3 length, V gene, CDR3 protein. Rows may omit the clone size; those that give it use once, few, many or a size class.

J gene: TRBJ2-1
clone size: .
CDR3 length: 10
V gene: TRBV19
CDR3 protein: ASAVSYNEQF

J gene: TRBJ1-1
clone size: few
CDR3 length: 14
V gene: TRBV20-1
CDR3 protein: SARDLGDHPNTEAF

J gene: TRBJ1-2
clone size: .
CDR3 length: 11
V gene: TRBV9
CDR3 protein: ASSRDGNYGYT

J gene: TRBJ2-6
clone size: .
CDR3 length: 12
V gene: TRBV29-1
CDR3 protein: SVTGSSGANVLT

J gene: TRBJ1-1
clone size: .
CDR3 length: 12
V gene: TRBV7-2
CDR3 protein: ASSLVWTNTEAF

J gene: TRBJ2-1
clone size: .
CDR3 length: 14
V gene: TRBV4-3
CDR3 protein: ASSRFLAGEYNEQF

J gene: TRBJ2-5
clone size: .
CDR3 length: 15
V gene: TRBV20-1
CDR3 protein: SARATRARGGLETQY

J gene: TRBJ2-2
clone size: many
CDR3 length: 12
V gene: TRBV20-1
CDR3 protein: SARDARYTGELF

J gene: TRBJ2-5
clone size: .
CDR3 length: 11
V gene: TRBV12-3/TRBV12-4
CDR3 protein: ASTPRGVETQY

J gene: TRBJ2-1
clone size: few
CDR3 length: 17
V gene: TRBV7-9
CDR3 protein: ASSLAVGRQGVGYNEQF

J gene: TRBJ2-1
clone size: many
CDR3 length: 13
V gene: TRBV5-1
CDR3 protein: ASSTAGGSYNEQF

J gene: TRBJ1-3
clone size: .
CDR3 length: 13
V gene: TRBV6-2/TRBV6-3
CDR3 protein: ASSTPRSSGNTIY

J gene: TRBJ2-5
clone size: .
CDR3 length: 13
V gene: TRBV3-1
CDR3 protein: ASSQDGGAGETQY

J gene: TRBJ2-5
clone size: .
CDR3 length: 15
V gene: TRBV9
CDR3 protein: ASSAGNGRGGQETQY

J gene: TRBJ1-1
clone size: .
CDR3 length: 12
V gene: TRBV7-2
CDR3 protein: ASRTGQRTGEAF

J gene: TRBJ2-7
clone size: .
CDR3 length: 16
V gene: TRBV4-2
CDR3 protein: ASSPSLAGGLRSYEQY

J gene: TRBJ1-2
clone size: .
CDR3 length: 13
V gene: TRBV7-3
CDR3 protein: ASSLVPGKDYGYT

J gene: TRBJ2-6
clone size: few
CDR3 length: 14
V gene: TRBV6-5
CDR3 protein: ASRGQILSGANVLT

J gene: TRBJ2-1
clone size: many
CDR3 length: 10
V gene: TRBV7-9
CDR3 protein: ASSYKGNEQF

J gene: TRBJ2-1
clone size: few
CDR3 length: 12
V gene: TRBV5-1
CDR3 protein: ASSRDPSLNEQF

J gene: TRBJ1-5
clone size: many
CDR3 length: 10
V gene: TRBV4-1
CDR3 protein: ASSQVGGPQH

J gene: TRBJ2-2
clone size: .
CDR3 length: 14
V gene: TRBV24-1
CDR3 protein: ATSTGWGSNTGELF

J gene: TRBJ2-7
clone size: few
CDR3 length: 13
V gene: TRBV15
CDR3 protein: ATSRGDSISYEQY

J gene: TRBJ1-2
clone size: few
CDR3 length: 12
V gene: TRBV18
CDR3 protein: ASSPGRGSYGYT

J gene: TRBJ2-2
clone size: many
CDR3 length: 14
V gene: TRBV12-3/TRBV12-4
CDR3 protein: ASSYTTEPNTGELF

J gene: TRBJ2-1
clone size: few
CDR3 length: 10
V gene: TRBV9
CDR3 protein: ASSVELSPQF

J gene: TRBJ2-1
clone size: .
CDR3 length: 14
V gene: TRBV7-2
CDR3 protein: ASSSLVRVSYNEQF

J gene: TRBJ2-1
clone size: .
CDR3 length: 13
V gene: TRBV6-5
CDR3 protein: ASSYVAGLPGEQF

J gene: TRBJ1-4
clone size: few
CDR3 length: 13
V gene: TRBV20-1
CDR3 protein: SAREPGGSGEKLF

J gene: TRBJ1-2
clone size: few
CDR3 length: 12
V gene: TRBV20-1
CDR3 protein: SAPSGGVDYGYT

J gene: TRBJ2-3
clone size: few
CDR3 length: 14
V gene: TRBV5-1
CDR3 protein: ASSSGLAGLTDTQY

J gene: TRBJ2-5
clone size: few
CDR3 length: 10
V gene: TRBV7-2
CDR3 protein: ASSFGTETQY

J gene: TRBJ2-7
clone size: few
CDR3 length: 9
V gene: TRBV7-3
CDR3 protein: ASSNGGEQY

J gene: TRBJ2-5
clone size: many
CDR3 length: 11
V gene: TRBV5-1
CDR3 protein: ASTSDGHETQY

J gene: TRBJ1-5
clone size: .
CDR3 length: 12
V gene: TRBV15
CDR3 protein: ATSWGRGNQPQH

J gene: TRBJ2-2
clone size: few
CDR3 length: 14
V gene: TRBV10-1
CDR3 protein: ASSESWTGNTGELF

J gene: TRBJ2-1
clone size: .
CDR3 length: 14
V gene: TRBV24-1
CDR3 protein: ATSEAPGGGSNEQF

J gene: TRBJ1-5
clone size: few
CDR3 length: 13
V gene: TRBV6-1
CDR3 protein: ASRPTLSVVQPQH

J gene: TRBJ1-1
clone size: few
CDR3 length: 11
V gene: TRBV5-6
CDR3 protein: ASSFYAGQEAF

J gene: TRBJ2-3
clone size: many
CDR3 length: 12
V gene: TRBV7-2
CDR3 protein: ASRDRGGTDTQY

J gene: TRBJ1-2
clone size: .
CDR3 length: 13
V gene: TRBV4-1
CDR3 protein: ASSQGGHLNYGYT

J gene: TRBJ2-4
clone size: few
CDR3 length: 14
V gene: TRBV4-3
CDR3 protein: ASSPGTEVAKNIQY

J gene: TRBJ2-5
clone size: .
CDR3 length: 11
V gene: TRBV7-9
CDR3 protein: ASSGLAQETQY

J gene: TRBJ1-1
clone size: .
CDR3 length: 11
V gene: TRBV28
CDR3 protein: ASSTPPYTEAF

J gene: TRBJ2-5
clone size: few
CDR3 length: 13
V gene: TRBV5-1
CDR3 protein: ASSSEGQGAQTQY

J gene: TRBJ2-3
clone size: few
CDR3 length: 11
V gene: TRBV4-2
CDR3 protein: ASSQGHTDTQY

J gene: TRBJ1-2
clone size: few
CDR3 length: 16
V gene: TRBV12-3/TRBV12-4
CDR3 protein: ASRELAVTGMGNYGYT

J gene: TRBJ1-1
clone size: few
CDR3 length: 14
V gene: TRBV20-1
CDR3 protein: SARDLMRAGDTEAF

J gene: TRBJ1-4
clone size: few
CDR3 length: 12
V gene: TRBV25-1
CDR3 protein: ASSLPVEDEKLF

J gene: TRBJ1-1
clone size: many
CDR3 length: 11
V gene: TRBV7-2
CDR3 protein: ASSLGQITEAF

J gene: TRBJ2-5
clone size: many
CDR3 length: 12
V gene: TRBV7-2
CDR3 protein: ASSLNLAQETQY

J gene: TRBJ1-2
clone size: few
CDR3 length: 11
V gene: TRBV20-1
CDR3 protein: SALEGQTSGYT

J gene: TRBJ2-1
clone size: many
CDR3 length: 14
V gene: TRBV7-9
CDR3 protein: ASSHRPDSSYNEQF

J gene: TRBJ2-7
clone size: few
CDR3 length: 13
V gene: TRBV4-2
CDR3 protein: ASSQEGNRGYEQY

J gene: TRBJ2-3
clone size: .
CDR3 length: 13
V gene: TRBV5-1
CDR3 protein: ASSPLSGDTDTQY

J gene: TRBJ2-7
clone size: .
CDR3 length: 11
V gene: TRBV20-1
CDR3 protein: SARTSKPYEQY

J gene: TRBJ2-2
clone size: .
CDR3 length: 13
V gene: TRBV7-9
CDR3 protein: ASRGAGGLTGELF

J gene: TRBJ2-2
clone size: few
CDR3 length: 13
V gene: TRBV7-2
CDR3 protein: ASSLRTENTGELF

J gene: TRBJ1-5
clone size: .
CDR3 length: 11
V gene: TRBV12-3/TRBV12-4
CDR3 protein: ASTTGPNQPQH